One and the same sample provided the 32 T cell receptor beta chains below, sequenced in a study of tumor and adjacent non-tumor tissue in lung cancer. The template was RNA from unsorted bulk tissue. The normal lung tissue was taken more than 3 cm from the tumor edge. TCRbeta libraries were built with three rounds of nested PCR, modified from ARM-PCR. TCRdb re-analysed the multiplex PCR reads in MiXCR, keeping a single row per CDR3 protein. Of 75,000 to 90,000 distinct CDR3 sequences listed, under 80% are singletons. Sequenced sample: distant non-tumor lung tissue. Receptors originate from a woman between 50 and 59 years old with non-small cell lung cancer.

Notes on this clonotype: This may stem from a read error, because a much larger clone lies one nucleotide away. This chain links TRBV5-1 with TRBJ2-3; D possibly corresponds to TRBD2 (6 bases). Germline CDR1 SGHRS, CDR2 YFSETQ. CDR3 length equals 13 residues. CDR3 DNA sequence: TGCGCCACCAGCCTCGGGAGTCGAGATACGCAGTATTTT. Its protein product is CATSLGSRDTQYF. The full variable domain, rest sourced from reference TRBV5-1 and TRBJ2-3, is KAGVTQTPRYLIKTRGQQVTLSCSPISGHRSVSWYQQTPGQGLQFLFEYFSETQRNKGNFPGRFSGRQFSNSRSEMNVSTLELGDSALYLCATSLGSRDTQYFGPGTRLTVL.

This clonotype was counted a single time. At one boundary the junction diverges from the germline segment, which might be a read error. The chain joins TRBV28 to TRBJ2-5, with D maybe TRBD2 (5 bases). Germline V gives CDR1 MDHEN, CDR2 SYDVKM. This CDR3 is 15 amino acids long. DNA of the CDR3: TGTGCTAGCAGTCGCCAGACTAACACGAGAGAGACCCAGTACTTC. This encodes CASSRQTNTRETQYF.

As for this clonotype: The CDR3 does not close with the conserved phenylalanine or tryptophan, likely indicating a read error. The DNA is omitted, as the CDR3 cannot be located on it reliably, and the CDR3 follows TCRdb's listing. The chain joins TRBV6-1 to TRBJ2-7; TRBD1, as called in the table, went unchecked against the DNA. Germline lookup yields CDR1 MNHNS and CDR2 SASEGT. Termini included, the CDR3 measures 18 amino acids. CDR3 amino acids: CASSPLTPGSLSSYEQCL.

This clonotype was counted many times. V usage is TRBV5-1 and J usage is TRBJ2-1; maybe TRBD2 (6 bases). This CDR3 is built from 14 residues. CDR1 and CDR2 from the germline V gene are SGHRS and YFSETQ. With 5 bases removed from V and 0 bases from J, the gap between germline ends came to 9 bases. The CDR3 DNA reads TGCGCCAGCAGGCTAGCGAGCTCCTACAATGAGCAGTTCTTC. The encoded protein is CASRLASSYNEQFF.

This clonotype has just a few counts. This sequence may be a read error, since a much larger clone differs from it by one base. V and J are TRBV6-1 and TRBJ1-3; D gene ambiguous. Germline lookup yields CDR1 MNHNS and CDR2 SASEGT. The CDR3 has 13 amino acids. DNA of the CDR3: TGTGCCAGCAGTGAAGGAGGAGGAACCACCATATATTTT. Amino acid sequence: CASSEGGGTTIYF.

As for this clonotype: The germline gene is not matched at one end of the junction; a read error may be the cause. This chain joins TRBV11-2 and TRBJ1-6; D possibly corresponds to TRBD1 (6 bases). The CDR3 has 15 amino acids. CDR1 and CDR2 from the germline V gene are SGHAT and FQNNGV. The CDR3 nucleotides are TGTGCCAGTAGCTTAGAGACAGGTTATAATTCACCCCTCGACTTT. This encodes CASSLETGYNSPLDF. The complete variable domain, with remaining parts taken from reference TRBV11-2 and TRBJ1-6, reads EAGVAQSPRYKIIEKRQSVAFWCNPISGHATLYWYQQILGQGPKLLIQFQNNGVVDDSQLPKDRFSAERLKGVDSTLKIQPAKLEDSAVYLCASSLETGYNSPLDFGNGTRLTVT.

This clonotype occurred a few times. A read error may produce the germline difference seen at one junction end. The chain is built from TRBV29-1 and TRBJ2-2; 7 bases fit TRBD1. The germline CDR1 and CDR2 sequences are SQVTM and ANQGSEA. The CDR3 loop spans 15 amino acids. CDR3 in DNA: TGCGGCGTTGGGGGTCAGGGGGTAGGGACCGGGGAGTTGTTTTTT. Protein product: CGVGGQGVGTGELFF.

Note on this clonotype: The junction and the germline gene differ at one end; a read error may be behind it. The genes are TRBV6-1 and TRBJ1-5; 7 positions match TRBD1. From germline, CDR1 is MNHNS and CDR2 SASEGT. This CDR3 has 14 residues. DNA of the CDR3: TGTGCCAGCGCCCGGACAGGAGGCAATCATGCCCACCATTTT. This encodes CASARTGGNHAHHF.

The gene calls are TRBV6-1 and TRBJ2-5; a weak D match, TRBD1 (6 bases). The CDR3 has 10 amino acids. Germline assignment: CDR1 MNHNS and CDR2 SASEGT. The CDR3 DNA is TGTGTCAGGGGCCGGGACACGGAGTACTTC. Translation: CVRGRDTEYF.

This sequence joins TRBV2 and TRBJ2-2; D unclear. Trimming removed 7 bases at V and 0 bases at J, with 12 bases between. Germline values: CDR1 SNHLY, CDR2 FYNNEI. The CDR3 contains 15 residues. The CDR3 DNA is TGTGCCAGCACCCAGGATGGGACGAACACCGGGGAGCTGTTTTTT. This encodes CASTQDGTNTGELFF.

There are many counts of this clonotype. The chain combines TRBV9 with TRBJ2-1; D gene uncertain. Deletions cut 0 bases from V and 7 bases from J, with 11 bases between. Germline lookup yields CDR1 SGDLS and CDR2 YYNGEE. The CDR3 consists of 14 residues. This chain's CDR3 is CASSVEGSWNEQFF. The CDR3 coding sequence is TGTGCCAGCAGCGTAGAGGGCTCCTGGAATGAGCAGTTCTTC.

Concerning this clonotype: Just one base apart from a much larger clone, this may be a read error. The chain uses TRBV20-1 and TRBJ1-1, with D hard to call. Germline-derived CDR1 and CDR2 are DFQATT and SNEGSKA (reference sequence). This CDR3 region has 13 residues. The CDR3 region has the DNA TGCAGATTTGGTCTCTCCATGAACACTGAAGCTTTCTTT. It specifies CRFGLSMNTEAFF.

To note about this clonotype: Lacking the conserved final phenylalanine or tryptophan, this CDR3 likely reflects a read error. The genes are TRBV29-1 and TRBJ2-7; D is perhaps TRBD1 or TRBD2 (5 bases each). The CDR3 totals 13 residues. V was shortened by 7 bases and J by 6 bases, with 19 bases between the two germline ends. Looked up from germline, CDR1 is SQVTM and CDR2 is ANQGSEA. CDR3 amino acids: CSAHRDGKGEQYS. DNA for the CDR3: TGCAGCGCCCACCGGGACGGGAAAGGCGAGCAGTACTCC.

The sample holds a few counts of this clonotype. A much bigger clone sits one base away, suggesting this may be a read error. This chain joins TRBV5-6 and TRBJ2-5; D not certain. Germline loops: CDR1 SGHDT, CDR2 YYEEEE. The CDR3 is 11 amino acids. The CDR3 is CASSLSETRYF. CDR3 sequence (DNA): TGTGCCAGCAGCCTTTCAGAGACCCGGTACTTC.

This clonotype was detected ten times or more. The rearrangement uses TRBV10-1 and TRBJ2-2; no definite D call. V lost 5 bases, J lost 4 bases, and 8 bases lay in between. The CDR3 extends over 13 amino acids. The germline V gene has CDR1 WNHNN and CDR2 SYGVQD (reference sequence). CDR3 sequence: CASSSQITGELFF. The DNA of the CDR3 is TGCGCCAGCAGTAGCCAGATCACCGGGGAGCTGTTTTTT.

About this clonotype itself: With a much larger clone just one base away, this may be a read error. V and J are TRBV6-5 and TRBJ2-2; 11 bases are a match to TRBD2. The CDR3 totals 14 residues. J was trimmed by 6 bases and V by 9 bases; bases with no gene match: 6. Germline V gives CDR1 MNHEY, CDR2 SVGAGI. The CDR3 loop is CARRLLAGAGELFF. For the CDR3, the DNA is TGTGCCAGGAGACTACTAGCGGGAGCCGGGGAGCTGTTTTTT.

In regard to this clonotype: A much larger clone lies a single base off, so this may be a read error. The chain joins TRBV5-1 to TRBJ2-5, with D possibly matching TRBD2 (6 bases). The CDR3 length is 13 residues. Germline-derived CDR1 and CDR2 are SGHRS and YFSETQ. CDR3 sequence reads: CASRPTPRETEYF. CDR3 coding DNA: TGCGCCAGCAGACCGACCCCTCGGGAGACCGAGTACTTC.

About this clonotype itself: The CDR3 ends on some other residue instead of the conserved phenylalanine or tryptophan, so this is likely a read error. This chain joins TRBV29-1 and TRBJ2-1; possible D gene TRBD2, 6 bases. Germline-derived CDR1 and CDR2 are SQVTM and ANQGSEA. CDR3 length equals 13 residues. CDR3 region: CIAKKRKGGEQFL. CDR3 nucleotides: TGCATCGCCAAGAAGCGGAAGGGAGGTGAGCAGTTCTTA.

As for this clonotype: A read error may produce the germline difference seen at one junction end. This chain links TRBV12-3 or TRBV12-4 with TRBJ1-1; the D gene is possibly TRBD1 (5 bases). The CDR3 sequence is 17 residues long. The CDR3, as DNA: TGTGCCATCAGTCATTCCCCGGGACTGAACATGAACACTGAATCTTTCTTT. It codes for CAISHSPGLNMNTESFF.

As concerns this clonotype: No conserved phenylalanine or tryptophan ends this CDR3, so it is likely a read error. The V call is TRBV11-2, the J call TRBJ2-2; D gene unclear. The germline V gene has CDR1 SGHAT and CDR2 FQNNGV. V was shortened by 4 bases and J by 10 bases, with 13 bases between the two germline ends. The CDR3 is 13 amino acids. The chain's CDR3 is CASSSPPPAELFS. CDR3 nucleotide sequence: TGTGCCAGCAGCTCCCCACCCCCCGCGGAGCTGTTTTCT.

Worth noting for this clonotype: The CDR3 does not close with the conserved phenylalanine or tryptophan, likely indicating a read error. This rearrangement joins TRBV6-2 or TRBV6-3 to TRBJ2-7; D is possibly TRBD2 (5 bases). The CDR3 has 15 amino acids. The V and J ends lost 6 bases and 1 base respectively, with 16 bases between them. Per germline, CDR1 MNHEY and CDR2 SVGEGT. This CDR3 is CASRVGISASYEQYL. CDR3 DNA sequence: TGTGCCAGCAGGGTCGGGATTAGCGCTTCCTACGAGCAGTACCTC.

Of note for this clonotype: This is likely a read error, given that the CDR3 carries no conserved phenylalanine or tryptophan at its end. The chain links TRBV12-3 or TRBV12-4 to TRBJ2-5; 7 bases are shared with TRBD2. This CDR3 region has 15 residues. CDR3 residues: CASNLWEGNQETQYY. CDR3 coding DNA: TGTGCCAGCAATTTATGGGAGGGGAACCAAGAGACCCAGTACTAT.

In its sample, this clonotype was seen many times. J is TRBJ2-7 and V is TRBV5-6; no definite D call. The length of the CDR3 is 15 residues. V was clipped by 0 bases and J by 7 bases, with 17 bases between them. Germline values: CDR1 SGHDT, CDR2 YYEEEE. CDR3: CASSLGRLMGKEQYF. The CDR3 nucleotides read TGTGCCAGCAGCTTGGGTCGATTAATGGGGAAAGAGCAGTACTTC.

The chain employs TRBV4-1 and TRBJ2-3; D possibly corresponds to TRBD1 (6 bases). V lost 11 bases and J 3 bases, leaving 21 bases between the germline ends. This CDR3 spans 15 amino acids. In germline, CDR1 is MGHRA, CDR2 YSYEKL. CDR3 amino acids: CACNQDGQGTDTQYF. CDR3 nucleotides: TGCGCCTGCAACCAAGATGGGCAGGGGACAGATACGCAGTATTTT.

On this clonotype: A junction end diverges from the germline sequence, so it may reflect a read error. CDR3 nucleotide sequence: TGCGCCAGCAGTTCTCCTCAGGGGACTAGCGTGAGGGCCGCCTACAATGGGCAGTTCTTC. Translating gives CASSSPQGTSVRAAYNGQFF. J is TRBJ2-1 and V is TRBV5-1, with TRBD2 matching 10 bases. This CDR3 is 20 amino acids long. Germline V gene lookup returns CDR1 SGHRS and CDR2 YFSETQ.

Points on this clonotype: The CDR3 carries no conserved terminal phenylalanine or tryptophan, so it likely arises from a read error. The chain carries TRBV6-6 and TRBJ2-3, with 8 bases identical to TRBD2. The CDR3 loop spans 14 amino acids. Germline V lookup: CDR1 MNHNY, CDR2 SVGAGI (reference sequence). This CDR3 reads CASTPGGPIDPQYS. CDR3 nucleotides: TGTGCCAGCACCCCGGGAGGGCCAATAGATCCGCAGTATTCT.

A note on this clonotype: A read error may produce the germline difference seen at one junction end. The chain has TRBV12-3 or TRBV12-4 and TRBJ2-7; the D gene is possibly TRBD1 (6 bases). CDR3 length equals 12 residues. CDR3 loop: CASGRQAYVQYF. The CDR3 bases are TGTGCCAGCGGGAGACAGGCCTACGTGCAGTACTTC.

This clonotype was seen only once. A junction boundary mismatches the germline segment, possibly from a read error. This sequence joins TRBV29-1 and TRBJ2-3; 7 bases agree with TRBD2. The CDR3 totals 17 residues. Per germline, CDR1 SQVTM and CDR2 ANQGSEA. CDR3 loop: CSVEIGEAGVSTDTQYF. The CDR3 DNA reads TGCAGCGTTGAAATCGGCGAGGCGGGAGTGAGCACGGATACGCAGTATTTT.

Note on this clonotype: At one end, the junction sequence differs from germline, possibly due to a read error. This sequence joins TRBV11-2 and TRBJ2-3, with TRBD2 as a possible D gene (6 bases). From germline, CDR1 is SGHAT and CDR2 FQNNGV. CDR3 length: 16 amino acids. The CDR3 DNA follows: TGCGCCAACAGCTTGTGGGGCCAGCTAGCGAAAGATACGCAGTATTTT. Translating gives CANSLWGQLAKDTQYF.

This clonotype rates as medium-sized. The V call is TRBV11-2, the J call TRBJ2-1; D may be TRBD2 (6 bases). The CDR3 extends over 15 amino acids. V was cut by 5 bases and J by 6 bases, with 17 bases left in between. Germline values: CDR1 SGHAT, CDR2 FQNNGV. The CDR3 region has the DNA TGTGCCAGCAGCCCACGGGACTCAGGTATCAATGAGCAGTTCTTC. It is translated as CASSPRDSGINEQFF.

This chain uses TRBV6-6 with TRBJ2-5, with D perhaps assigned TRBD1 or TRBD2 (5 bases each). The CDR3 length is 15 residues. Germline V gene lookup returns CDR1 MNHNY and CDR2 SVGAGI (reference sequence). The CDR3 here is CGTSPRDPAGETQYF. CDR3 in DNA: TGTGGCACCAGTCCCCGGGACCCAGCTGGGGAGACCCAGTACTTC.

A note on this clonotype: Since no conserved phenylalanine or tryptophan closes the CDR3, a read error is the likely cause. The rearrangement links TRBV12-3 or TRBV12-4 to TRBJ2-2, with 7 bases fitting TRBD1. The V segment lost 7 bases and the J segment 1 base; nucleotides outside the gene matches: 3. The CDR3 runs 14 residues. This CDR3 reads CASKRDRNTGELFS. CDR3 coding DNA: TGTGCCAGCAAAAGGGACAGGAACACCGGGGAGCTGTTTTCT.